This TCR beta chain originates from a study of blood T cell repertoires in COVID-19. V lost 0 bases to trimming and J lost 6 bases, with 4 bases between them. CDR3 length equals 12 residues. The germline V gene encodes CDR1 SEHNR and CDR2 FQNEAQ (reference sequence). This clone came up a few times. This table comes from immunoSEQ multiplex PCR, and its TCRdb copy is limited to in-frame clones, with some not included. The sample consists of roughly 150,000 clones, about nine tenths of them appearing once. This chain joins TRBV7-9 and TRBJ2-3; D is undetermined. Sequencing used peripheral blood. The sequence was obtained from a man aged 55 to 69 with active or convalescent COVID-19. CDR3 nucleotide sequence: TGTGCCAGCAGCTTAGCTGCGGATACGCAGTATTTT. Translation gives CASSLAADTQYF.